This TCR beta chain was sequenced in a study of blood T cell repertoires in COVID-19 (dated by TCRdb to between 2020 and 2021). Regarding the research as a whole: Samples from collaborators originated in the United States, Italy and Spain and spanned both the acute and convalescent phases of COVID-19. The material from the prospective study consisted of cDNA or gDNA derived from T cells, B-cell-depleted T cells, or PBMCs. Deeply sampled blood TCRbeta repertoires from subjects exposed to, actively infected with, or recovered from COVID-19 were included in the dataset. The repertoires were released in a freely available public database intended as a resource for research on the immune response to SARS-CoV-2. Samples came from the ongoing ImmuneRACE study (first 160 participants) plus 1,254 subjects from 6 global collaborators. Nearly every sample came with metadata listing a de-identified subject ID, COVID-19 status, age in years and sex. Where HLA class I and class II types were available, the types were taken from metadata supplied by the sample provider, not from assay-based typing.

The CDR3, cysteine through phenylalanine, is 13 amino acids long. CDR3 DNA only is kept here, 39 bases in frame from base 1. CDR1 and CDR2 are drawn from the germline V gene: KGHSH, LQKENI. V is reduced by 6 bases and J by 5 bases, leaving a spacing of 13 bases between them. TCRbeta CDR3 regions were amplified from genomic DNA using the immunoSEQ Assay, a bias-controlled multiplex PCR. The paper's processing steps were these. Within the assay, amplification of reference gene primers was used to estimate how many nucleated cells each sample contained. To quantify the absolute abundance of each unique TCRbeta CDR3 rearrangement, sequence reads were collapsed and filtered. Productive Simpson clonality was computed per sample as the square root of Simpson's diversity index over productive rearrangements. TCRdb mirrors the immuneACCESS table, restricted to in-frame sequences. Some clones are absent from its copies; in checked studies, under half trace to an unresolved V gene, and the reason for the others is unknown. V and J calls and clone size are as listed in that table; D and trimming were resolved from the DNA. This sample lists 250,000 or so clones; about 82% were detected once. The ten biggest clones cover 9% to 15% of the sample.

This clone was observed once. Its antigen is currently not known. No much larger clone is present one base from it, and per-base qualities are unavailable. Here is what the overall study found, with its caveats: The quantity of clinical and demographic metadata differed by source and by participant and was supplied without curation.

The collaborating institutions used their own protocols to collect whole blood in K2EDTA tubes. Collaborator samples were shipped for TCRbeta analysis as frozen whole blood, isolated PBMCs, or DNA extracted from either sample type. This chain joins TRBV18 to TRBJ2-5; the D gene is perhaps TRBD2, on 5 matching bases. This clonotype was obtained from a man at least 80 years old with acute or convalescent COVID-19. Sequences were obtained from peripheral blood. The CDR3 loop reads CASSSSEGETQYF. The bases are TGTGCCAGCTCTTCATCCGAGGGCGAGACCCAGTACTTC.